This TCR beta chain was recorded in a study of T-cell reconstitution after alpha-beta-depleted transplantation in children. Unique molecular identifiers were incorporated into the prepared TCRbeta library. TCRdb recomputed calls from the PCR reads with MiXCR, one row per CDR3 protein. The sample records about 980,000 distinct CDR3 sequences, less than 30% being singletons. This receptor was taken from a boy younger than two who had a stem cell transplant for SCID, so the T cells may come from the graft donor. Sequences were derived from PBMCs, mostly from graft donor cells, sampled 360 days after TCRalphabeta/CD19-depleted stem cell transplant.

The CDR3 spells CASSEDVGGWEKLFF. The CDR3 DNA sequence: TGTGCCAGCAGTGAAGATGTCGGGGGCTGGGAAAAACTGTTTTTT. This sequence joins TRBV6-1 and TRBJ1-4, with a weak D call TRBD1 (6 bases). The CDR3 sequence is 15 residues long. Trimming pared 1 base from V and 8 bases from J, leaving 14 bases between. Per germline, CDR1 MNHNS and CDR2 SASEGT.